These 18 T cell receptor beta chains were all obtained from the same sample, sequenced in a study of T cell responses to AZD1222 COVID-19 vaccine. TCRdb's table, derived via immunoSEQ multiplex PCR, lists solely in-frame clones and lacks some. The repertoire consists of over 150,000 clones, with about 85% occurring once and the leading ten covering 3% to 3.5%. The specimen comprised peripheral blood, sampled on day 0 of AZD1222 vaccination. Every receptor here comes from an adult in good health.

CDR3 loop: CAISELQGAGTDTQYF. The CDR3 DNA reads as TGTGCCATCAGCGAGCTCCAGGGGGCCGGCACAGATACGCAGTATTTT. This chain joins TRBV10-3 and TRBJ2-3; 8 nucleotides match TRBD1. J gave up 1 base and V 6 bases, and 9 bases lay outside the gene matches. This CDR3 is built from 16 residues. CDR1 is ENHRY and CDR2 is SYGVKD in the germline V gene.

The chain couples TRBV19 to TRBJ1-2; 10 bases agree with TRBD1. Germline V lookup: CDR1 LNHDA, CDR2 SQIVND (reference sequence). The CDR3 sequence is 13 residues long. V lost 7 bases, J lost 3 bases, and 2 bases stayed unmatched. The CDR3 here is CASNGQGDYGYTF. CDR3 DNA: TGTGCCAGTAACGGACAGGGGGACTATGGCTACACCTTC.

The chain joins TRBV27 to TRBJ2-2; 9 bases line up with TRBD2. V shed 6 bases and J 7 bases; nucleotides not matched to a gene: 6. The CDR3 contains 14 residues. Germline V gives CDR1 MNHEY, CDR2 SMNVEV (reference sequence). This chain's CDR3 is CASSLAGVSGELFF. CDR3 DNA: TGTGCCAGCAGCTTAGCGGGGGTGAGCGGGGAGCTGTTTTTT.

The V call is TRBV19, the J call TRBJ2-1; 13 positions agree with TRBD2. The CDR3 consists of 17 residues. Looked up from germline, CDR1 is LNHDA and CDR2 is SQIVND (reference sequence). V dropped 6 bases and J dropped 3; count of bases not matched to a gene: 8. In nucleotides, the CDR3 is TGTGCCAGTAGATCCGAACTAGCGGGGGGGAACTACAATGAGCAGTTCTTC. This gives the protein CASRSELAGGNYNEQFF.

The V and J genes are TRBV19 and TRBJ2-7; 7 nucleotides match TRBD1. Germline CDR1 is LNHDA and CDR2 is SQIVND (reference sequence). Trimming took 4 bases from V and 1 from J; bases not matched to a gene: 1. CDR3 length equals 13 residues. Here the CDR3 DNA reads TGTGCCAGTAGTACGGGACAGTCCTACGAGCAGTACTTC. Its translation is CASSTGQSYEQYF.

This chain links TRBV9 with TRBJ2-1, with TRBD2 matching 8 bases. This CDR3 region has 16 residues. The V gene's germline CDR1 is SGDLS and CDR2 YYNGEE. V lost 4 bases to trimming and J lost 3 bases; unmatched junction nucleotides: 9. The CDR3 is CASSPPSGGGYNEQFF. The CDR3 DNA follows: TGTGCCAGCAGCCCTCCGAGCGGGGGCGGCTACAATGAGCAGTTCTTC. Using reference TRBV9 and TRBJ2-1 for the parts outside the CDR3, the full variable domain is DSGVTQTPKHLITATGQRVTLRCSPRSGDLSVYWYQQSLDQGLQFLIQYYNGEERAKGNILERFSAQQFPDLHSELNLSSLELGDSALYFCASSPPSGGGYNEQFFGPGTRLTVL.

This clone was counted between two and nine times. The V gene is TRBV11-2, the J gene TRBJ1-2; 8 bases align to TRBD1. This CDR3 has 16 amino acids. Germline trimming cut 4 bases from V and 0 bases from J; bases unmatched to any gene: 7. Germline V gene lookup returns CDR1 SGHAT and CDR2 FQNNGV. The CDR3 DNA is TGTGCCAGCAGCTCCGGACAGGGCTTAGCTAACTATGGCTACACCTTC. Its translation is CASSSGQGLANYGYTF.

The genes are TRBV12-3 or TRBV12-4 and TRBJ1-2; TRBD1 aligns across 9 bases. With 6 bases clipped from V and 7 bases from J, the junction kept 3 bases outside the gene matches. This CDR3 has 12 amino acids. CDR3 sequence reads: CASRGQGLGYTF. The DNA for the CDR3 is TGTGCCAGCAGGGGACAGGGCCTTGGCTACACCTTC.

The chain carries TRBV6-5 and TRBJ1-3, with no clear D. This CDR3 comprises 14 residues. With 7 bases removed from V and 0 bases from J, the gap between germline ends came to 10 bases. Germline CDR1 and CDR2: MNHEY and SVGAGI. The CDR3 reads CASTTDFSGNTIYF. The CDR3 DNA is TGTGCCAGCACAACAGATTTCTCTGGAAACACCATATATTTT.

V gene TRBV12-3 or TRBV12-4 combines with J gene TRBJ2-7; a possible D gene is TRBD1 (5 bases). CDR3 length equals 12 residues. V dropped 3 bases and J dropped 6 bases, with 9 bases sitting between them. CDR3 sequence (DNA): TGTGCCAGCAGTTTTGCGCAGGGCGAGCAGTACTTC. Translating gives CASSFAQGEQYF.

The rearrangement links TRBV5-1 to TRBJ2-3; D could derive from TRBD1 or TRBD2 (5 bases each). This CDR3 contains 15 residues. The ends were cut back, 5 bases at V and 0 bases at J, with 13 bases in the middle. CDR1 and CDR2 from the germline V gene are SGHRS and YFSETQ. The CDR3 sequence is CASSWDGVSTDTQYF. As DNA, the CDR3 is TGCGCCAGCAGTTGGGACGGGGTTAGCACAGATACGCAGTATTTT. The variable domain in full, completed from reference TRBV5-1 and TRBJ2-3, reads KAGVTQTPRYLIKTRGQQVTLSCSPISGHRSVSWYQQTPGQGLQFLFEYFSETQRNKGNFPGRFSGRQFSNSRSEMNVSTLELGDSALYLCASSWDGVSTDTQYFGPGTRLTVL.

The chain combines TRBV10-3 with TRBJ2-7; either TRBD1 or TRBD2 may fit D (5 bases each). V was cut by 7 bases and J by 5 bases, with 12 bases left in between. In germline, CDR1 is ENHRY, CDR2 SYGVKD. This CDR3 comprises 12 residues. The DNA of the CDR3 is TGTGCCATCATGGGAGAGACAGACGAGCAGTACTTC. The encoded protein is CAIMGETDEQYF.

The chain links TRBV27 to TRBJ1-2; 7 bases line up with TRBD1. Losses at the gene ends were 7 bases for V and 4 bases for J; bases not matched to a gene: 9. CDR3 length equals 14 residues. Germline CDR1 reads MNHEY; CDR2 reads SMNVEV (reference sequence). CDR3: CASTPEGGAYGYTF. CDR3 nucleotides: TGTGCCAGCACCCCGGAAGGGGGCGCCTATGGCTACACCTTC.

The rearrangement joins TRBV5-4 to TRBJ1-1; the D gene is possibly TRBD1 (6 bases). The V gene's germline CDR1 is SGHNT and CDR2 YYREEE (reference sequence). Trimming took off 7 bases at V and 4 bases at J, with 20 bases between the two ends. There are 15 residues in the CDR3. The CDR3 DNA follows: TGTGCCAGCGGAATTTTCGGACAGAGGGGCACTGAAGCTTTCTTT. Its translation is CASGIFGQRGTEAFF.

The chain is built from TRBV7-2 and TRBJ1-1; D is possibly TRBD1 (5 bases). The CDR3 sequence is 15 residues long. Germline CDR1 is SGHTA and CDR2 is FQGNSA. Trimming stripped 1 base from V and 2 bases from J, with 11 bases between. In DNA form, the CDR3 reads TGTGCCAGCAGCTTAGGAGGGCAGGGTAACACTGAAGCTTTCTTT. It translates to CASSLGGQGNTEAFF. Looking up the rest from reference TRBV7-2 and TRBJ1-1 gives the full variable domain: GAGVSQSPSNKVTEKGKDVELRCDPISGHTALYWYRQSLGQGLEFLIYFQGNSAPDKSGLPSDRFSAERTGGSVSTLTIQRTQQEDSAVYLCASSLGGQGNTEAFFGQGTRLTVV.

The chain combines TRBV5-4 with TRBJ1-2; possible D gene TRBD1, 5 bases. Trimming left V 0 bases short and J 3 bases short, with 9 bases between. Germline V CDR1 and CDR2: SGHNT, YYREEE (reference sequence). The CDR3 sequence is 14 residues long. DNA for the CDR3: TGTGCCAGCAGCTTGGAAGGAGGGGACTATGGCTACACCTTC. The encoded protein is CASSLEGGDYGYTF. The entire variable domain, with the rest obtained from reference TRBV5-4 and TRBJ1-2, is as follows: ETGVTQSPTHLIKTRGQQVTLRCSSQSGHNTVSWYQQALGQGPQFIFQYYREEENGRGNFPPRFSGLQFPNYSSELNVNALELDDSALYLCASSLEGGDYGYTFGSGTRLTVV.

The chain is built from TRBV2 and TRBJ1-2; D might be TRBD1 (6 bases). Germline CDR1 and CDR2: SNHLY and FYNNEI. This CDR3 comprises 12 residues. Trimming removed 7 bases at V and 5 bases at J, with 11 bases between. CDR3 sequence (DNA): TGTGCCAGCACGCTCAGGGGATATGGCTACACCTTC. It encodes CASTLRGYGYTF.

V is TRBV5-5 and J is TRBJ1-2, with 8 bases identical to TRBD1. Germline V CDR1 and CDR2: SGHKS, YYEKEE (reference sequence). The CDR3 consists of 13 residues. With 2 bases clipped from V and 8 bases from J, the junction kept 5 bases outside the gene matches. CDR3 sequence reads: CASSFPGGRGYTF. In DNA form, the CDR3 reads TGTGCCAGCAGCTTTCCAGGGGGCAGGGGCTACACCTTC.